The 14 T cell receptor beta chains given below trace back to one sample, sequenced in a study of T cells in Graves' hyperthyroidism and ophthalmopathy. Authors of the study amplified TCR beta CDR3 regions from RNA transcripts. The TCR CDR3 first-round RT-PCR relied on the HTBI primer set. TCRdb re-called the multiplex PCR reads through MiXCR, storing one row per CDR3 protein. In the table there are some 460,000 distinct CDR3 sequences, approximately 14% of which are singletons. The specimen sequenced was blood. These receptors were taken from a woman under 30 with Graves' hyperthyroidism.

The sample holds a few counts of this clonotype. DNA of the CDR3: TGTGCCAGCAGCTTAAAAGCGGGGGGGCTTTTGAATCACAATGAGCAGTTCTTC. Its protein product is CASSLKAGGLLNHNEQFF. The chain recombines TRBV7-3 with TRBJ2-1, with 10 bases identical to TRBD2. Trimming cost V 1 base and J 5 bases; bases outside gene matches: 11. Germline V CDR1 and CDR2: SGHTA, FQGTGA. The CDR3 runs to 18 residues. The variable domain in full, with the rest retrieved from reference TRBV7-3 and TRBJ2-1, is GAGVSQTPSNKVTEKGKYVELRCDPISGHTALYWYRQSLGQGPEFLIYFQGTGAADDSGLPNDRFFAVRPEGSVSTLKIQRTERGDSAVYLCASSLKAGGLLNHNEQFFGPGTRLTVL.

This clonotype was found many times. This chain joins TRBV2 and TRBJ1-1, with D unresolved. Germline CDR1 and CDR2: SNHLY and FYNNEI. The germline V and J ends were trimmed by 5 bases and 1 base, with 8 bases remaining between them. The CDR3 covers 13 residues. The CDR3, as DNA: TGTGCCAGCAGTACAAAGAGGAACACTGAAGCTTTCTTT. It yields the protein CASSTKRNTEAFF.

At least ten counts were recorded for this clonotype. This chain links TRBV11-2 with TRBJ2-5, with 8 bases matching TRBD1. The CDR3 loop spans 14 amino acids. Germline-derived CDR1 and CDR2 are SGHAT and FQNNGV. Trimming at V came to 4 bases and at J to 5 bases, leaving 6 bases not matched to a gene. CDR3 sequence: CASSSTGAGETQYF. CDR3 bases: TGTGCCAGCAGCTCGACAGGGGCCGGGGAGACCCAGTACTTC.

This rearrangement joins TRBV5-1 to TRBJ1-4, with D possibly being TRBD1 (6 bases). There are 15 residues in the CDR3. Trimming cost V 3 bases and J 5 bases, with 14 bases left between them. Germline loops: CDR1 SGHRS, CDR2 YFSETQ. Written as DNA, the CDR3 is TGCGCCAGCAGCTCGCAACAGGGCCCGAATGAAAAACTGTTTTTT. This encodes CASSSQQGPNEKLFF.

This chain connects TRBV5-6 to TRBJ1-2; TRBD1 might be the D (6 bases). The CDR3 length is 17 residues. V was cut by 7 bases and J by 0 bases, with 22 bases left in between. Germline CDR1 SGHDT, CDR2 YYEEEE. DNA of the CDR3: TGTGCCAGCTACCTTGGGCAGGGGACTCTTTCTAACTATGGCTACACCTTC. It encodes CASYLGQGTLSNYGYTF.

The table lists this clonotype with many counts. The chain employs TRBV3-1 and TRBJ1-1, with 8 bases fitting TRBD1. Trimming at V came to 10 bases and at J to 4 bases, leaving 8 bases not matched to a gene. This CDR3 has 13 amino acids. Germline V gene lookup returns CDR1 LGHDT and CDR2 YNNKEL (reference sequence). CDR3 sequence reads: CATTATGGTEAFF. The CDR3 bases are TGTGCCACCACAGCCACAGGGGGCACTGAAGCTTTCTTT.

This clonotype was counted at least ten times. This chain connects TRBV7-3 to TRBJ2-1; the D gene could be TRBD1 or TRBD2 (5 bases each). The CDR3 length is 15 residues. The germline CDR1 and CDR2 sequences are SGHTA and FQGTGA. V was pared by 3 bases and J by 6 bases, with 15 bases between. This chain's CDR3 is CASSFTGTPRNEQFF. The DNA of the CDR3 is TGTGCCAGCAGCTTCACCGGGACCCCGCGCAATGAGCAGTTCTTC.

This clonotype has ten or more counts. The CDR3, as DNA: TGCAGTGCTAGGAGGACTAGCGGGGTCGCAGATACGCAGTATTTT. It translates to CSARRTSGVADTQYF. The chain uses TRBV20-1 and TRBJ2-3; 12 nucleotides agree with TRBD2. In germline, CDR1 is DFQATT, CDR2 SNEGSKA (reference sequence). V lost 3 bases and J lost 4; bases outside the gene matches: 5. The CDR3 spans 15 residues.

The count of this clonotype is one. With a much larger clone just one base away, this may be a read error. The J gene is TRBJ1-2, the V gene TRBV27; D not resolved. CDR3 size: 13 residues. Germline values: CDR1 MNHEY, CDR2 SMNVEV (reference sequence). The V and J ends lost 6 bases and 4 bases respectively, with 12 bases between them. In nucleotides, the CDR3 is TGTGCCAGCAGAAAAGGACCACTCTATGGCTACACCTTC. It is translated as CASRKGPLYGYTF.

There are a few counts of this clonotype. V usage is TRBV7-9 and J usage is TRBJ1-6, with D possibly being TRBD1 (6 bases). Between the trimmed V and J ends, which lost 5 bases and 10 bases, there was a span of 15 bases. The CDR3 length is 14 residues. The germline gives CDR1 SEHNR, CDR2 FQNEAQ (reference sequence). This CDR3 is CASSIGTPPSPLHF. The CDR3 DNA sequence: TGTGCCAGCAGCATAGGGACACCTCCCTCACCCCTCCACTTT.

This clonotype was seen only once. The genes are TRBV9 and TRBJ2-7, with TRBD2 matching over 11 bases. The V segment lost 0 bases and the J segment 3 bases; nucleotides outside the gene matches: 2. This CDR3 contains 15 residues. In germline, CDR1 is SGDLS, CDR2 YYNGEE. The CDR3 loop reads CASSVAGLADYEQYF. The CDR3 DNA sequence: TGTGCCAGCAGCGTAGCGGGACTAGCGGACTACGAGCAGTACTTC.

The table lists this clonotype with many counts. The rearrangement links TRBV28 to TRBJ2-7, with D perhaps TRBD2 (6 bases). This CDR3 is built from 14 residues. Germline CDR1 and CDR2: MDHEN and SYDVKM. The V gene lost 3 bases and the J gene lost 6 bases, with 15 bases spanning the gap. CDR3 bases: TGTGCCAGCAGTTTTGTGCGGGGTCCACGCGAGCAGTACTTC. It specifies CASSFVRGPREQYF.

This chain uses TRBV27 with TRBJ2-5; TRBD2 aligns across 8 bases. There are 13 residues in the CDR3. Germline V gives CDR1 MNHEY, CDR2 SMNVEV (reference sequence). Germline trimming cut 9 bases from V and 9 bases from J; bases unmatched to any gene: 12. CDR3: CASLGLAREAQYF. The CDR3 DNA sequence: TGTGCCAGTCTCGGACTAGCCAGGGAGGCCCAGTACTTC.

This clonotype was seen at least ten times. The chain carries TRBV3-1 and TRBJ2-1; no firm D call. Trimming removed 0 bases from V and 1 base from J, with 7 bases in between. CDR1 LGHDT and CDR2 YNNKEL come from the germline V gene (reference sequence). This CDR3 comprises 15 residues. The CDR3 loop is CASSQEGRSYNEQFF. CDR3 DNA sequence: TGTGCCAGCAGCCAAGAAGGCAGATCCTACAATGAGCAGTTCTTC.